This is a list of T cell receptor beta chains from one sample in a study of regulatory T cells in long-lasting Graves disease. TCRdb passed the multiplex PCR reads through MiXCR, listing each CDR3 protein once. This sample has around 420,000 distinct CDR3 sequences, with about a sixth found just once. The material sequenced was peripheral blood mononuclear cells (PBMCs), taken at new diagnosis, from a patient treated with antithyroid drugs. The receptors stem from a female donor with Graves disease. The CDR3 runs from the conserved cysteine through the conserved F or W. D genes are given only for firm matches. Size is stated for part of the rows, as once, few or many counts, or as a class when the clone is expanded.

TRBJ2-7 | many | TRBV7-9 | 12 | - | CASSYVEYEQYF | TGTGCCAGCAGCTATGTCGAGTACGAGCAGTACTTC
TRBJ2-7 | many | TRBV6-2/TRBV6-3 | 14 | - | CASSSSSERYEQYF | TGTGCCAGCAGTTCCTCCAGCGAGAGGTACGAGCAGTACTTC
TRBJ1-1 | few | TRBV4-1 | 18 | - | CASSQVVLESLERTEAFF | TGCGCCAGCAGCCAAGTGGTATTGGAGAGCCTCGAACGGACTGAAGCTTTCTTT
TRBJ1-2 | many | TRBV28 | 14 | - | CASSLFRDRQEYTF | TGTGCCAGCAGTTTGTTCCGAGACAGACAAGAATACACCTTC
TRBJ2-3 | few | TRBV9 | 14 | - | CASSFRTNTDTQYF | TGTGCCAGCAGCTTTCGGACAAACACAGATACGCAGTATTTT
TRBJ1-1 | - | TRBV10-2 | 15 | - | CASSARRQLNTEAFF | TGCGCCAGCTCCGCCAGGAGACAGTTGAACACTGAAGCTTTCTTT
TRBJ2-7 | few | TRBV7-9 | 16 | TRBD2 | CASSPEFGLEDYEQYF | TGTGCCAGCAGCCCCGAGTTCGGACTAGAAGACTACGAGCAGTACTTC
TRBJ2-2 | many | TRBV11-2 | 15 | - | CASRKAVPGGEELFF | TGTGCCAGCAGGAAGGCGGTTCCTGGCGGCGAGGAGCTGTTTTTT
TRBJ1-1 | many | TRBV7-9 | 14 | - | CASTPRRGNTEAFF | TGTGCCAGCACTCCGCGGCGAGGGAACACTGAAGCTTTCTTT
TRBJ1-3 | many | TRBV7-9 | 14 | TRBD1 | CASRLGTAGNTIYF | TGTGCCAGCAGGTTGGGGACAGCTGGAAACACCATATATTTT
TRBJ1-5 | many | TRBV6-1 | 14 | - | CASRKDQGPGPQHF | TGTGCCAGCCGTAAAGACCAGGGACCGGGGCCCCAGCATTTT
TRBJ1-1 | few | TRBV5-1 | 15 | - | CASSLGRGTSTEAFF | TGCGCCAGCAGCCTAGGAAGGGGGACGAGCACTGAAGCTTTCTTT
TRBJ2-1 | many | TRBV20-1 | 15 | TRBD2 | CSARYPSGRRNEQFF | TGCAGTGCTAGATACCCTAGCGGGAGACGCAATGAGCAGTTCTTC
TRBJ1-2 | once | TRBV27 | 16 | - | CASGRLMRRRLDGYTF | TGTGCCAGCGGCCGACTGATGCGACGGCGATTGGATGGCTACACCTTC
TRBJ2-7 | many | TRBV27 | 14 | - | CASSLSSRQGEQYF | TGTGCCAGCAGTTTATCCTCACGGCAGGGCGAGCAGTACTTC
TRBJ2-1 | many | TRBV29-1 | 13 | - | CSVGQRVGNEQFF | TGCAGCGTTGGACAGCGGGTGGGCAATGAGCAGTTCTTC
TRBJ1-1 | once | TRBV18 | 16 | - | CASSPPFRRQNTEAFF | TGTGCCAGCTCACCACCTTTCCGACGGCAGAACACTGAAGCTTTCTTT
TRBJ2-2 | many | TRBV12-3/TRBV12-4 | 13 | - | CASSPMGAGELFF | TGTGCCAGCAGCCCTATGGGGGCCGGGGAGCTGTTTTTT
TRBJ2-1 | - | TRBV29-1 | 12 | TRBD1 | CSVRTGFYEQFF | TGCAGCGTAAGGACAGGGTTTTATGAGCAGTTCTTC
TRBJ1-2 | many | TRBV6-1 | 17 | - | CASSPIDSILSNYGYTF | TGTGCCAGCAGTCCTATCGACAGTATCCTATCTAACTATGGCTACACCTTC
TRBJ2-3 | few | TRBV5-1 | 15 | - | CACSLGSSGGNTQYF | TGCGCCTGCAGCTTGGGCAGCAGTGGCGGCAATACGCAGTATTTT
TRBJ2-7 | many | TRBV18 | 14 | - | CASSPRGFPYEQYF | TGTGCCAGCTCACCGCGCGGGTTCCCCTACGAGCAGTACTTC
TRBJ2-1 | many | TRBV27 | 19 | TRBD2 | CASSLLGRGGSSSYNEQFF | TGTGCCAGCAGTTTATTAGGTCGGGGGGGCTCGAGCTCCTACAATGAGCAGTTCTTC
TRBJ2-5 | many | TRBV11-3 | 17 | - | CASSLGTAGMEQETQYF | TGTGCCAGCAGCCTTGGGACGGCGGGGATGGAACAAGAGACCCAGTACTTC
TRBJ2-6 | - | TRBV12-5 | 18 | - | CAGGLVVLEGSGANVLTF | TGTGCTGGTGGTTTGGTAGTTTTGGAGGGGTCAGGGGCCAACGTCCTGACTTTC
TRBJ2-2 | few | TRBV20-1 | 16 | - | CSARNLKGAETGELFF | TGCAGTGCACGAAATCTCAAGGGCGCGGAGACCGGGGAGCTGTTTTTT
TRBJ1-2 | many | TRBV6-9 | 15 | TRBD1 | CASSYSGGQIYGYTF | TGTGCCAGCAGTTACTCTGGGGGACAGATCTATGGCTACACCTTC
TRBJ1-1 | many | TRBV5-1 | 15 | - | CASSLGDPRSTEAFF | TGCGCCAGCAGCTTGGGGGACCCACGAAGCACTGAAGCTTTCTTT
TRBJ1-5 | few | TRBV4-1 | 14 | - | CASTEGFSNQPQHF | TGCGCCAGCACTGAGGGCTTTAGCAATCAGCCCCAGCATTTT
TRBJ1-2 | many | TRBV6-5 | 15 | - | CASSYGQLANYGYTF | TGTGCCAGCAGTTACGGGCAGCTAGCTAACTATGGCTACACCTTC
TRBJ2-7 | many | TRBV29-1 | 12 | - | CGGGASTYEQYF | TGCGGCGGAGGGGCAAGTACCTACGAGCAGTACTTC
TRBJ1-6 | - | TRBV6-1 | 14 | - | CASYKQGWNSPLHF | TGTGCCAGCTATAAACAGGGATGGAATTCACCCCTCCACTTT
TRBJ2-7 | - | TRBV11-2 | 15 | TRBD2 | CASSLSSGALYEQYF | TGTGCCAGCAGCTTATCTAGCGGGGCCCTCTACGAGCAGTACTTC
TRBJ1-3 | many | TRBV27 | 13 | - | CASSDRTGNTIYF | TGTGCCAGCAGTGATAGGACTGGAAACACCATATATTTT
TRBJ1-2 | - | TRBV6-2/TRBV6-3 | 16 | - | CASLTRTTERMFGYTF | TGTGCCAGCCTGACGAGAACGACAGAGAGAATGTTCGGCTACACCTTC
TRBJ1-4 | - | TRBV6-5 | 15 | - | CASSYSRGAAEKLFF | TGTGCCAGCAGTTACTCACGGGGAGCGGCGGAAAAACTGTTTTTT
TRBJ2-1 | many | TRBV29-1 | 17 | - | CSVEGRWDTPSYNEQFF | TGCAGCGTTGAAGGTCGATGGGACACCCCCTCCTACAATGAGCAGTTCTTC
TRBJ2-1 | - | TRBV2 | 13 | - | CASIGARHGEQFF | TGTGCCAGCATCGGAGCCCGGCACGGTGAGCAGTTCTTC
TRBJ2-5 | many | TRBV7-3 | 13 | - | CASSLTGTQTQYF | TGTGCCAGCAGCCTGACCGGGACACAGACCCAGTACTTC
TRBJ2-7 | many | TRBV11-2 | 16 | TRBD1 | CASSLETGPNSYEQYF | TGTGCCAGCAGCTTAGAGACAGGGCCTAACTCCTACGAGCAGTACTTC
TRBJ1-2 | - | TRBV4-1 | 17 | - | CASSQSRRTDANYGYTF | TGCGCCAGCAGCCAATCCCGGCGGACGGACGCTAACTATGGCTACACCTTC